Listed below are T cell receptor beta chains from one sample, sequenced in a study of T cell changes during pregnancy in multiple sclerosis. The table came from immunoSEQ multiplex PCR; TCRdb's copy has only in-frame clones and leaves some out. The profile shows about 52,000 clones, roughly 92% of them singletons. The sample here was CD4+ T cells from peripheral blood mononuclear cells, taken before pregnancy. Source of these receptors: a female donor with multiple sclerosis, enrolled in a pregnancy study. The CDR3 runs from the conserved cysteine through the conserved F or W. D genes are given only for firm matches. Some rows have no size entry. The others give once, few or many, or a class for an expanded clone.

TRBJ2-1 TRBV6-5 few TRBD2 CASSRTSGPKGEQFF TGTGCCAGCAGTCGGACTAGCGGGCCGAAGGGTGAGCAGTTCTTC
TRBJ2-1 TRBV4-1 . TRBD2 CASSHLSSAGGGNEQFF TGCGCCAGCAGCCACCTCAGCTCAGCGGGAGGAGGCAATGAGCAGTTCTTC
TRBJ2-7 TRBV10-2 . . CASSEHQRGLSF TGCGCCAGCAGTGAGCACCAACGGGGTTTAAGCTTC
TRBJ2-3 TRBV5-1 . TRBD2 CASSRTTSGIENTQYF TGCGCCAGCAGCCGGACCACTAGCGGGATCGAGAATACGCAGTATTTT
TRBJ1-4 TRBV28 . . CASSQDRGASDRGKLFF TGTGCCAGCAGTCAGGACCGTGGGGCTTCCGATCGTGGAAAACTGTTTTTT
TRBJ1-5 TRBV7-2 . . CASSHSNQPQHF TGTGCCAGCAGCCACTCCAATCAGCCCCAGCATTTT
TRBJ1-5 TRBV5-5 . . CASSLFDQGSNQPQHF TGTGCCAGCAGCTTGTTCGATCAGGGCAGCAATCAGCCCCAGCATTTT
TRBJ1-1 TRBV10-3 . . CAIKGRKGGTEAFF TGTGCCATCAAAGGGCGTAAGGGAGGCACTGAAGCTTTCTTT
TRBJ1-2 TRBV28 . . CASKVSGANYGYTF TGTGCCAGCAAAGTGTCAGGGGCTAACTATGGCTACACCTTC
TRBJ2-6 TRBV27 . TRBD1 CASSLMTGSGANVLTF TGTGCCAGCAGTTTGATGACAGGGTCTGGGGCCAACGTCCTGACTTTC
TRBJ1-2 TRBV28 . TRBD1 CASIRGTGAGYTF TGTGCCAGCATCCGCGGAACAGGGGCTGGCTACACCTTC
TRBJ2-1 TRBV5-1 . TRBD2 CASSLGGSSYNEQFF TGCGCCAGCAGCTTAGGCGGGAGCTCCTACAATGAGCAGTTCTTC
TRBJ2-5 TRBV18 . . CASSLGHGETQYF TGTGCCAGCTCATTAGGACACGGGGAGACCCAGTACTTC
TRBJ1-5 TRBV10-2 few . CASSALGGQPQHF TGCGCCAGCAGTGCCCTAGGCGGTCAGCCCCAGCATTTT
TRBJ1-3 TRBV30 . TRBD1 CASDRGGNTIYF TGTGCCTCCGACAGGGGAGGAAACACCATATATTTT
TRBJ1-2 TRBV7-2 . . CASSLTFIRGANYGYTF TGTGCCAGCAGCTTAACGTTCATACGGGGGGCTAACTATGGCTACACCTTC
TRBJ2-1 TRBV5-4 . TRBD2 CASSLGGRSGSYNEQFF TGTGCCAGCAGCTTGGGGGGCAGAAGCGGGAGTTACAATGAGCAGTTCTTC
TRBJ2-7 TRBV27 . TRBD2 CASSLLADTPLYEQYF TGTGCCAGCAGTTTGCTAGCGGATACCCCCCTCTACGAGCAGTACTTC
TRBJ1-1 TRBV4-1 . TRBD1 CASSPSAGTGGRRTEAFF TGCGCCAGCAGCCCTTCGGCCGGGACAGGGGGCCGTAGGACTGAAGCTTTCTTT
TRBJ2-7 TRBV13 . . CASSLPFSYEQYF TGTGCCAGCAGCCTACCCTTCTCCTACGAGCAGTACTTC